This entry is about one T cell receptor beta chain. Using immunoSEQ multiplex PCR, the repertoire was profiled, and TCRdb retains in-frame clones only, with some absent. The table records some 65,000 clones, approximately 86% of them present only once. The data were obtained in a study of blood T cell repertoires in COVID-19. Study as a whole: Whether acute or convalescent, the COVID-19 samples came from the United States, Italy and Spain. T cells, B-cell-depleted T cells, or PBMCs provided the cDNA or gDNA that served as material.

CDR3 size: 14 residues. Germline values: CDR1 LGHNA, CDR2 YSLEER. V lost 0 bases to trimming and J lost 8 bases, with 13 bases between them. The sequenced sample consisted of peripheral blood. V is TRBV4-3 and J is TRBJ1-2; no definite D call. The sequence came from a woman aged 80 or over with active COVID-19. CDR3: CASSQDRDLWGYTF. DNA of the CDR3: TGCGCCAGCAGCCAAGATCGGGATTTGTGGGGCTACACCTTC.